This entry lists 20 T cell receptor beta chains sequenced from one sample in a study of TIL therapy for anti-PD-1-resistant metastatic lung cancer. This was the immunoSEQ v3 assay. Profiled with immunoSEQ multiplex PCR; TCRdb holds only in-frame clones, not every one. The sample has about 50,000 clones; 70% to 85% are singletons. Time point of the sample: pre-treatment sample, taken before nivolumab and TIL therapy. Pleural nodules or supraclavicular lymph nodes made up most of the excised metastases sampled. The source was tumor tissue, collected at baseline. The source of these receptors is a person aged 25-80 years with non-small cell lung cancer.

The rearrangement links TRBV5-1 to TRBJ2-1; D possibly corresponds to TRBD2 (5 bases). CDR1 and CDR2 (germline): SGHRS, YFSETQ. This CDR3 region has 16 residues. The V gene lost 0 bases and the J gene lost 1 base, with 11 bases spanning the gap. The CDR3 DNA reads TGCGCCAGCAGCTTGGCCGGGCGGGTTTCCTACAATGAGCAGTTCTTC. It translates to CASSLAGRVSYNEQFF.

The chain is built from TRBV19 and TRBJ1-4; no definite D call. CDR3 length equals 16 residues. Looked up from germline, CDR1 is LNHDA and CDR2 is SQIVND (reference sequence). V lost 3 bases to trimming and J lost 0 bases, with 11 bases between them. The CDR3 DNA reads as TGTGCCAGTAGTATTAACCATCTTGCAACTAATGAAAAACTGTTTTTT. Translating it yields CASSINHLATNEKLFF.

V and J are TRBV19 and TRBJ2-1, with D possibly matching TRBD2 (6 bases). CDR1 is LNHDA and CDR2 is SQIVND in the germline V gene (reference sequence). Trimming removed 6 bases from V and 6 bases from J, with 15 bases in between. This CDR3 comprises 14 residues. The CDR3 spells CASRSAGRSNEQFF. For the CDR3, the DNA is TGTGCCAGTAGGTCGGCAGGGAGGTCCAATGAGCAGTTCTTC. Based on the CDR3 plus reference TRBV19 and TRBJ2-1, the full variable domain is DGGITQSPKYLFRKEGQNVTLSCEQNLNHDAMYWYRQDPGQGLRLIYYSQIVNDFQKGDIAEGYSVSREKKESFPLTVTSAQKNPTAFYLCASRSAGRSNEQFFGPGTRLTVL.

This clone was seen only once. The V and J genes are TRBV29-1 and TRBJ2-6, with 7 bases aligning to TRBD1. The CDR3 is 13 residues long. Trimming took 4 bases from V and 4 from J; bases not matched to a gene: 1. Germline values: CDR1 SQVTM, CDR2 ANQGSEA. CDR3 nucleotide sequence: TGCAGCGTTGGACAGGGAGGGGCCAACGTCCTGACTTTC. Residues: CSVGQGGANVLTF.

The CDR3 sequence is CASGSTGRGYTF. CDR3 bases: TGCGCCAGCGGCAGCACAGGCAGGGGCTACACCTTC. The chain links TRBV4-1 to TRBJ1-2, with TRBD1 as a possible D gene (5 bases). Trimming took off 8 bases at V and 8 bases at J, with 15 bases between the two ends. This CDR3 contains 12 residues. Looked up from germline, CDR1 is MGHRA and CDR2 is YSYEKL.

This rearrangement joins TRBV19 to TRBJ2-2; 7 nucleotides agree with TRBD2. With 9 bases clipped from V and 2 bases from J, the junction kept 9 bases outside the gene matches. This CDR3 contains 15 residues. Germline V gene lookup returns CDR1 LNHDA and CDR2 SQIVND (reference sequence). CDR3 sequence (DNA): TGTGCCAGCAATACGGGGAGGGCTAACACCGGGGAGCTGTTTTTT. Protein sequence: CASNTGRANTGELFF. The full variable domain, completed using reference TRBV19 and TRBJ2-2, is DGGITQSPKYLFRKEGQNVTLSCEQNLNHDAMYWYRQDPGQGLRLIYYSQIVNDFQKGDIAEGYSVSREKKESFPLTVTSAQKNPTAFYLCASNTGRANTGELFFGEGSRLTVL.

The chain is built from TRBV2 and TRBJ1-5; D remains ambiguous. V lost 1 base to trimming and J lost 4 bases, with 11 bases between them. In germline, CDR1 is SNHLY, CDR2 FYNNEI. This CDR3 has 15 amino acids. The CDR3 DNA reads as TGTGCCAGCAGTGAAGGTATCGGAACAAATCAGCCCCAGCATTTT. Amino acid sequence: CASSEGIGTNQPQHF.

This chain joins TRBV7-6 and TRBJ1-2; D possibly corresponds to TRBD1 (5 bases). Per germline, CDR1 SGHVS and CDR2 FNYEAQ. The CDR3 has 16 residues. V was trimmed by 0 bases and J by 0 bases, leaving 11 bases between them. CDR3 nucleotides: TGTGCCAGCAGCTTAGCCCGGGACGGAGCTAACTATGGCTACACCTTC. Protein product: CASSLARDGANYGYTF. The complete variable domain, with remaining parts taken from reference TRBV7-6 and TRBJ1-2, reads GAGVSQSPRYKVTKRGQDVALRCDPISGHVSLYWYRQALGQGPEFLTYFNYEAQQDKSGLPNDRFSAERPEGSISTLTIQRTEQRDSAMYRCASSLARDGANYGYTFGSGTRLTVV.

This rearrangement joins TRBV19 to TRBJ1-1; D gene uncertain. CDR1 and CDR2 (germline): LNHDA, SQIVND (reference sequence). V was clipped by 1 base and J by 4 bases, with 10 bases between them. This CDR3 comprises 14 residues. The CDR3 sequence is CASSIVPWGTEAFF. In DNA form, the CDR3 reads TGTGCCAGTAGTATAGTTCCCTGGGGCACTGAAGCTTTCTTT.

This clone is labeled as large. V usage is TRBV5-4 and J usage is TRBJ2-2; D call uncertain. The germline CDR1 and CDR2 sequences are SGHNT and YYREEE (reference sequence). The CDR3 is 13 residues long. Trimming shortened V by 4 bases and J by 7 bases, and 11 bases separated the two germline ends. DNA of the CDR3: TGTGCCAGCAGCGACCCTATAAGCGGGGAGCTGTTTTTT. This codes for CASSDPISGELFF.

Here the CDR3 DNA reads TGTGCCAGCAGTGAATCCCTCTTGTCCCCAACAGATACGCAGTATTTT. Its translation: CASSESLLSPTDTQYF. The chain is built from TRBV6-1 and TRBJ2-3; the D is unclear. With 2 bases removed from V and 3 bases from J, the gap between germline ends came to 15 bases. Germline V gene sequence: CDR1 MNHNS, CDR2 SASEGT. This CDR3 region has 16 residues.

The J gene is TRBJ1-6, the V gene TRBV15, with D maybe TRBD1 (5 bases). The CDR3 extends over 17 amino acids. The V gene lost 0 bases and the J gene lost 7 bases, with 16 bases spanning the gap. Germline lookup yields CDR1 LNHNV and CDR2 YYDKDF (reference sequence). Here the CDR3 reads CATSRDPAGQSNSPLHF. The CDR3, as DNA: TGTGCCACCAGCAGAGATCCGGCAGGGCAGTCGAATTCACCCCTCCACTTT.

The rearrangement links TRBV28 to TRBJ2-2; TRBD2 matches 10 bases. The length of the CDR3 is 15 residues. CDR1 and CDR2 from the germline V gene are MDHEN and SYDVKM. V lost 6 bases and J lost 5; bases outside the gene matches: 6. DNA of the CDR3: TGTGCCAGCAGCCCTAGCGGGAGTGGAACCGGGGAGCTGTTTTTT. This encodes CASSPSGSGTGELFF.

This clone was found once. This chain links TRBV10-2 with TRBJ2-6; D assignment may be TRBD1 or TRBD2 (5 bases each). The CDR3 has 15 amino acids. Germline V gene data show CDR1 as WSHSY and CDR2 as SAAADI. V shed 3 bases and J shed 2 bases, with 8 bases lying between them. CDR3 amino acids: CASSEWGTGANVLTF. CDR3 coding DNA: TGCGCCAGCAGTGAATGGGGGACTGGGGCCAACGTCCTGACTTTC.

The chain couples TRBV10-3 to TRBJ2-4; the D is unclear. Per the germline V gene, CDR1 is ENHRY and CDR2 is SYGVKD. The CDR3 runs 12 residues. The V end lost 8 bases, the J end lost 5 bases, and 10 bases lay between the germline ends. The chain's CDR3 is CAIARLENIQYF. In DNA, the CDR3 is TGTGCCATCGCTCGATTGGAAAACATTCAGTACTTC.

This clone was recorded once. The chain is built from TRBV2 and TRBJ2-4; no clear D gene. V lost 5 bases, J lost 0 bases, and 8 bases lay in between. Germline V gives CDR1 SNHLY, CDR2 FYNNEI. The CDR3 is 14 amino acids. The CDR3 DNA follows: TGTGCCAGCAGTTGGTCCCTAGCCAAAAACATTCAGTACTTC. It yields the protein CASSWSLAKNIQYF.

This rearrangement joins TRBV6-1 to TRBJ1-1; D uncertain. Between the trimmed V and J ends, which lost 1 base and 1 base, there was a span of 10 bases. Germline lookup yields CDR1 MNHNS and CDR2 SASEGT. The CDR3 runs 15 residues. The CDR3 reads CASSEVQARNTEAFF. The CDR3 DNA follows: TGTGCCAGCAGTGAAGTTCAGGCTAGGAACACTGAAGCTTTCTTT.

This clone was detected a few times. CDR3: CASNRDRLTGELFF. CDR3 sequence (DNA): TGTGCCAGCAACCGGGACAGATTGACCGGGGAGCTGTTTTTT. This sequence joins TRBV5-5 and TRBJ2-2; 7 bases line up with TRBD1. The CDR3 runs to 14 residues. The V gene end was trimmed by 6 bases and the J gene end by 5 bases; junction bases not matched to a gene: 7. Germline CDR1 SGHKS, CDR2 YYEKEE (reference sequence).

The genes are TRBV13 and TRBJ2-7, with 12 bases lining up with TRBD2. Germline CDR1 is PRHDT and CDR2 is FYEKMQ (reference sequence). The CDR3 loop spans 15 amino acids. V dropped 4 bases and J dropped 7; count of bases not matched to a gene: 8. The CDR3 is CASSSGLAGIVEQYF. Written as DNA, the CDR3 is TGTGCCAGCAGCTCCGGACTAGCGGGAATTGTGGAGCAGTACTTC.

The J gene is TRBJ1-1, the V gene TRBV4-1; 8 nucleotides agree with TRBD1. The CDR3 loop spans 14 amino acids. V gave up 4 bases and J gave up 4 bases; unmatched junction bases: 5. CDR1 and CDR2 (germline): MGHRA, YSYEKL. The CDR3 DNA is TGCGCCAGCAGCCCGACAGGGGTTAGCACTGAAGCTTTCTTT. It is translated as CASSPTGVSTEAFF.